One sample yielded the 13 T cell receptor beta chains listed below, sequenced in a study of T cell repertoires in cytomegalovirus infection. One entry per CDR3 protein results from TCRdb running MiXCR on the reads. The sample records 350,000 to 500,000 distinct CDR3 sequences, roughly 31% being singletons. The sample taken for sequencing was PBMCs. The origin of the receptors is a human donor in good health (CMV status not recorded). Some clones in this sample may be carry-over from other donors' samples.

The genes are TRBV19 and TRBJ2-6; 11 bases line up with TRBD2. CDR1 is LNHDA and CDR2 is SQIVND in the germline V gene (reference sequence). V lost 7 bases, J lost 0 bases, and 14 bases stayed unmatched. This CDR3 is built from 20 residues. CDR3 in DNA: TGTGCCAGTACCCCCAGACCGGGACTAGCGGTGAGCTCTGGGGCCAACGTCCTGACTTTC. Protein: CASTPRPGLAVSSGANVLTF.

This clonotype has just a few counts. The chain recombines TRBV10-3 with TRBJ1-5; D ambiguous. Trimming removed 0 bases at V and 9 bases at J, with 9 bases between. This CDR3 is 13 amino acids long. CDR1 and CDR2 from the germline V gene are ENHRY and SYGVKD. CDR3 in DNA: TGTGCCATCAGTGAGTCCACGTCACGGCCCCAGCATTTT. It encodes CAISESTSRPQHF.

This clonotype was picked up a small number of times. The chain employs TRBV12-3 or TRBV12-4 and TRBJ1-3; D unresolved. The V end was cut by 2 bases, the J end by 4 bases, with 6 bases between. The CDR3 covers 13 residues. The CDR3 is CASSLKEGNTIYF. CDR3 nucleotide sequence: TGTGCCAGCAGTTTAAAGGAGGGAAACACCATATATTTT.

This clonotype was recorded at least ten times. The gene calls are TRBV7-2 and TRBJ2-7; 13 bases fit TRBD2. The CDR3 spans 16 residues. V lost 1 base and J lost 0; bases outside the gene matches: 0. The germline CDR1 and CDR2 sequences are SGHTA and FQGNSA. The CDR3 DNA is TGTGCCAGCAGCTTAGGACTAGCGGGGGGCTCCTACGAGCAGTACTTC. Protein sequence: CASSLGLAGGSYEQYF.

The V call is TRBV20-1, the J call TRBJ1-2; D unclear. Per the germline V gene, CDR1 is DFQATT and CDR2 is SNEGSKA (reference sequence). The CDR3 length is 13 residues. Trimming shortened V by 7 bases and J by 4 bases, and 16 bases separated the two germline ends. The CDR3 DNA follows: TGCAGTGGGGCGGAGGGTGATGGCTATGGCTACACCTTC. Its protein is CSGAEGDGYGYTF.

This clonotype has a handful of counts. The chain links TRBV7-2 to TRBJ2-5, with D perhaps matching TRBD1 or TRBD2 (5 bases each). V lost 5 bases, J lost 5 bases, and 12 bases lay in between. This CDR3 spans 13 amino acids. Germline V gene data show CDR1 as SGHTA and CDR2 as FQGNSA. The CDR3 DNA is TGTGCCAGCAGCGGGACGGTTAGGGAGACCCAGTACTTC. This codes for CASSGTVRETQYF.

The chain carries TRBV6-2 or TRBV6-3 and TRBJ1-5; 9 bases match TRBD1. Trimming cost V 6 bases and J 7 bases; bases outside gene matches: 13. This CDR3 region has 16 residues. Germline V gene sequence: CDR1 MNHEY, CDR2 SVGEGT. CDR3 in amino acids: CASSRLQGANYQPQHF. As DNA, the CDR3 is TGTGCCAGCAGCCGTCTACAGGGGGCAAACTACCAGCCCCAGCATTTT.

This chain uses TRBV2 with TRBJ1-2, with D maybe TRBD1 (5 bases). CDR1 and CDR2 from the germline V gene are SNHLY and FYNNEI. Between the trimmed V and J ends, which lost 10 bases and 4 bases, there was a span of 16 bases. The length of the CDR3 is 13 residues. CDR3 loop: CATRESNPYGYTF. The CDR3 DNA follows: TGTGCCACCAGGGAGAGCAACCCCTATGGCTACACCTTC.

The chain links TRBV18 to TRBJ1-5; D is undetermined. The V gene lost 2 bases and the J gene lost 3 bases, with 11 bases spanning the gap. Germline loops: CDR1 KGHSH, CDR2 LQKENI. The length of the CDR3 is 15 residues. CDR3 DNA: TGTGCCAGCTCACCAGGTAGGGTAGCCAATCAGCCCCAGCATTTT. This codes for CASSPGRVANQPQHF.

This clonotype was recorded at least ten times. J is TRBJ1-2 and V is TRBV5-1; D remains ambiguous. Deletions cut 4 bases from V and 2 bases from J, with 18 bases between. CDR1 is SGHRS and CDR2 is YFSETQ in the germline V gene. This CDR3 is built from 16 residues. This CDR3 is CASSPDTGFTNYGYTF. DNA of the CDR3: TGCGCCAGCAGCCCAGACACCGGATTTACCAACTATGGCTACACCTTC.

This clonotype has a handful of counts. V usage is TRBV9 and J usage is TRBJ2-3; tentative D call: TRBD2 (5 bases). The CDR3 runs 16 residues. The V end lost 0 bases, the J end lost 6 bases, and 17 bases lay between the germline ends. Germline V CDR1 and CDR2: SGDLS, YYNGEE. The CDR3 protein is CASSVAGGRAADTQYF. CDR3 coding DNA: TGTGCCAGCAGCGTAGCAGGTGGTAGAGCGGCGGATACGCAGTATTTT.

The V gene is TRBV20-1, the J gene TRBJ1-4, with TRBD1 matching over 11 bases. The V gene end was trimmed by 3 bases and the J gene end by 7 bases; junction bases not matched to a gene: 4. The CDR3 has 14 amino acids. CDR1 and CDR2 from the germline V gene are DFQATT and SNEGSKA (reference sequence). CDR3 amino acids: CSARGTGGSEKLFF. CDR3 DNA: TGCAGTGCTAGGGGGACAGGGGGAAGTGAAAAACTGTTTTTT.

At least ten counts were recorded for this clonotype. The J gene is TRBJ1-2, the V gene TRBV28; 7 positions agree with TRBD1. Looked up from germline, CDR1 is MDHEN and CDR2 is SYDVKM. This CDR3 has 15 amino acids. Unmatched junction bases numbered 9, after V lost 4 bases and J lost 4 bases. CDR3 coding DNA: TGTGCCAGCAGTTCAACTCACAGGGGCGGCTATGGCTACACCTTC. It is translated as CASSSTHRGGYGYTF.